This T cell receptor (beta chain) originates from a study of cytomegalovirus exposure and HLA in healthy donors. On the study more broadly: In terms of ancestry, the Caucasian-associated cluster contained 75% to 85% of the approximately 430 genotyped donors.

The CDR3 is 11 residues long. In germline, CDR1 is MNHEY, CDR2 SVGAGI. Trimming took off 8 bases at V and 10 bases at J, with 14 bases between the two ends. Points on this clone: Its antigen is unidentified.

Study-level findings and limits: There were about 160 TCR beta chains listed as cytomegalovirus-associated. Fewer N-insertions (relative to the approximately 670-donor mean) were reportedly seen in an Asian-associated ancestry cluster in a later analysis.

Primers included in the PCR were 60 Vbeta and 13 Jbeta primers. Using immunoSEQ multiplex PCR, the repertoire was profiled, and TCRdb retains in-frame clones only, with some absent. The table shows 250,000 to 350,000 clones, with 80% to 90% occurring only once. The receptor's source is a man aged 35-49 years in good health and CMV-seropositive. V gene TRBV6-5 combines with J gene TRBJ1-1; D is perhaps TRBD1 (6 bases). Source material: PBMCs. The chain's CDR3 is CASGPGAGAFF. In DNA, the CDR3 is TGTGCCAGCGGACCAGGGGCTGGAGCTTTCTTT.